This entry lists 10 T cell receptor beta chains sequenced from one sample in a study of molecular identifiers for immune sequencing clone quantification. One entry per CDR3 protein, called by TCRdb with MiXCR from the PCR reads. The sample shows some 650,000 distinct CDR3 sequences, nearly 20% of them seen only once. Sequencing used naive CD8+ T cells from blood, with Jurkat cell RNA spiked in. Subset here: FACS-sorted CD8+CD4-CCR7+CD45RA+ naive T cells. These receptors were obtained from a human donor in good health. Some libraries in this study had Jurkat cell RNA spiked in.

The genes are TRBV28 and TRBJ1-2, with a possible D match to TRBD1 (6 bases). CDR3 size: 13 residues. Trimming cost V 8 bases and J 5 bases, with 15 bases left between them. Germline lookup yields CDR1 MDHEN and CDR2 SYDVKM. CDR3 coding DNA: TGTGCCAGCCGGGGGGGCGTTGAGTATGGCTACACCTTC. Translation gives CASRGGVEYGYTF.

This clonotype was picked up a small number of times. The chain employs TRBV20-1 and TRBJ2-2; 10 bases line up with TRBD2. The CDR3 is 17 amino acids. Trimming took 0 bases from V and 5 from J; bases not matched to a gene: 9. Germline V gives CDR1 DFQATT, CDR2 SNEGSKA (reference sequence). Written as DNA, the CDR3 is TGCAGTGCTAGAGATCTAGGGTTAGCGGGAGGTACCGGGGAGCTGTTTTTT. This gives the protein CSARDLGLAGGTGELFF.

The chain uses TRBV5-6 and TRBJ2-5, with 9 bases aligning to TRBD1. CDR1 and CDR2 from the germline V gene are SGHDT and YYEEEE. This CDR3 has 15 residues. The V gene end was trimmed by 0 bases and the J gene end by 5 bases; junction bases not matched to a gene: 5. CDR3 DNA: TGTGCCAGCAGCTTGGGGACAGGGGTGGGCGAGACCCAGTACTTC. Translated, it gives CASSLGTGVGETQYF.

This clonotype was detected ten times or more. CDR3 protein: CASSLPPSYEQYF. The CDR3 bases are TGTGCCAGCAGTTTACCTCCCTCCTACGAGCAGTACTTC. The chain employs TRBV28 and TRBJ2-7, with D uncertain. V was pared by 2 bases and J by 0 bases, with 5 bases between. Germline CDR1 MDHEN, CDR2 SYDVKM. CDR3 length: 13 amino acids.

This clonotype was seen many times. This chain links TRBV6-1 with TRBJ2-5, with TRBD1 matching 9 bases. CDR1 is MNHNS and CDR2 is SASEGT in the germline V gene. The CDR3 extends over 16 amino acids. Losses at the gene ends were 3 bases for V and 1 base for J; bases not matched to a gene: 6. The CDR3 nucleotides read TGTGCCAGCAGTGACTCGACAGGGGGTCCCCAAGAGACCCAGTACTTC. Residues: CASSDSTGGPQETQYF.

Ten or more counts support this clonotype. The rearrangement uses TRBV6-5 and TRBJ1-4; D is undetermined. V dropped 0 bases and J dropped 0 bases, with 11 bases sitting between them. Per the germline V gene, CDR1 is MNHEY and CDR2 is SVGAGI. The CDR3 covers 17 residues. CDR3 sequence: CASSYSTLIATNEKLFF. As DNA, the CDR3 is TGTGCCAGCAGTTACTCGACCCTCATAGCAACTAATGAAAAACTGTTTTTT.

This clonotype was seen a handful of times. The chain couples TRBV11-2 to TRBJ2-7; 7 bases agree with TRBD1. V gave up 0 bases and J gave up 4 bases; unmatched junction bases: 9. The CDR3 is 16 amino acids. The germline gives CDR1 SGHAT, CDR2 FQNNGV. The CDR3 spells CASSLDPGTALYEQYF. CDR3 coding DNA: TGTGCCAGCAGCTTAGATCCCGGGACAGCCCTATACGAGCAGTACTTC.

In regard to this clonotype: A much larger clonotype is one base distant, so this may be a read error. The V gene is TRBV20-1, the J gene TRBJ1-1, with D maybe TRBD1 (6 bases). The CDR3 consists of 14 residues. The V end lost 8 bases, the J end lost 0 bases, and 16 bases lay between the germline ends. Germline CDR1 reads DFQATT; CDR2 reads SNEGSKA (reference sequence). For the CDR3, the DNA is TGCAGTACCAATTACCAGGGGATGAACACTGAAGCTTTCTTT. This encodes CSTNYQGMNTEAFF.

V usage is TRBV4-3 and J usage is TRBJ2-1; 7 bases fit TRBD2. This CDR3 region has 16 residues. J was trimmed by 1 base and V by 0 bases; bases with no gene match: 3. Germline V lookup: CDR1 LGHNA, CDR2 YSLEER. The CDR3 DNA reads as TGCGCCAGCAGCCAAGAACCTAGCGGATCCTACAATGAGCAGTTCTTC. Translated, it gives CASSQEPSGSYNEQFF.

At least ten counts were recorded for this clonotype. The chain recombines TRBV10-2 with TRBJ1-1; D perhaps matches TRBD1 (5 bases). Per germline, CDR1 WSHSY and CDR2 SAAADI. Trimming cost V 5 bases and J 4 bases, with 11 bases left between them. This CDR3 contains 13 residues. CDR3 amino acids: CASSTGRLTEAFF. CDR3 coding DNA: TGCGCCAGCAGTACGGGACGGCTCACTGAAGCTTTCTTT.